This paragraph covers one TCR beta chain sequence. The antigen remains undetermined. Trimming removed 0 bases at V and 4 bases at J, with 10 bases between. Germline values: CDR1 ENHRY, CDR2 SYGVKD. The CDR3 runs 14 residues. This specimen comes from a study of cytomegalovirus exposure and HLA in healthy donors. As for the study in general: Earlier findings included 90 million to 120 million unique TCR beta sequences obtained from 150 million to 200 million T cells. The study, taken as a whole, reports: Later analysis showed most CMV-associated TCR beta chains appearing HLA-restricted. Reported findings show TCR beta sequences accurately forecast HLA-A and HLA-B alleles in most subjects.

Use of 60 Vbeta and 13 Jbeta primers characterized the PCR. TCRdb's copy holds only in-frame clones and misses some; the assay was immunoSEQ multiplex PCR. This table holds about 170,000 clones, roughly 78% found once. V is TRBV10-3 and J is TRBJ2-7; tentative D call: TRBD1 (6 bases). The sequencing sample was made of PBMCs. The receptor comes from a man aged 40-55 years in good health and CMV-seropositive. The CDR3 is CAISESQGSYEQYF. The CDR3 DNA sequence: TGTGCCATCAGTGAGTCACAGGGCTCGTACGAGCAGTACTTC.